This T cell receptor beta chain emerged from a study of control samples from healthy donors and cancer patients (TCRdb year 2020). Library creation used the immunoSEQ multiplex PCR assay. TCRdb provides this immuneACCESS table in a form limited to in-frame rearrangements. Some clones are lacking; in checked studies, under half of them reflect an unresolved V gene, and why the rest are absent is not known. This sample has over 75,000 clones in its table, and roughly 80% of those were observed once. The top ten hold 15% to 20% of the sample. Reading from cysteine to phenylalanine, the CDR3 counts 15 amino acids. The only DNA kept is the CDR3, 45 bases in frame from the first base. The trim is 2 bases for V and 4 bases for J, with a gap of 12 bases between the germline ends. The germline V gene provides CDR1 SQVTM and CDR2 ANQGSEA. Concerning this clone: No antigen is known for it. Base qualities are not at hand, and no much larger clone is one base apart.

The V and J genes are TRBV29-1 and TRBJ2-6; no D gene can be assigned with confidence. The TCR comes from a man aged 25 to 40 in good health. Sequencing used blood. CDR3 reads: CSVELPHEGANVLTF. The DNA sequence reads TGCAGCGTTGAACTACCACACGAAGGGGCCAACGTCCTGACTTTC.